This T cell receptor (beta chain) was profiled in a study of CD8 T cells in ankylosing spondylitis. Study results and limitations: A motif of eight highly homologous TCR beta variants was seen as apparently characteristic of ankylosing spondylitis blood.

It was by quantitative 5'-RACE with molecular barcodes that TCR beta libraries were made. A single record per CDR3 protein comes from TCRdb applying MiXCR to the 5' RACE reads. The sample consists of 220,000 or so distinct CDR3 sequences, roughly 18% of them appearing once. On this clonotype itself: Its antigen is unidentified.

V was clipped by 5 bases and J by 7 bases; unmatched bases: 3. The CDR3 covers 13 residues. Germline V gives CDR1 LNHNV, CDR2 YYDKDF (reference sequence). The receptor's source is a male donor with ankylosing spondylitis. The chain joins TRBV15 to TRBJ2-7, with TRBD2 matching over 12 bases. Sequencing input: blood, either unsorted or a sorted T cell fraction (not recorded which). CDR3 nucleotides: TGTGCCACCAGCCTAGCGGGAGGGATAGAGCAGTACTTC. Its protein is CATSLAGGIEQYF.